These 29 T cell receptor beta chains share one sample of origin, sequenced in a study of vaccination effects on CD4 cells after COVID-19. Expansion with viral peptide pools was applied to antigen-specific CD4+ T cells by the ViraFEST assay prior to sequencing. Once cultured for approximately 10 days, the cells underwent separation to obtain CD4+ T cells. Negative nucleocapsid antibody tests before and after vaccination confirmed no previous SARS-CoV-2 infection. The antigens of these receptors remain unknown. Produced via immunoSEQ multiplex PCR; TCRdb's table is partial and in-frame only. Found here are about 73,000 clones, over 70% of them singletons; the top ten hold about 10%. The sequencing here drew on CD4+ T cells from PBMCs cultured with SARS-CoV-2 spike peptides, taken before COVID-19 vaccination. All receptors derive from a human donor who received a COVID-19 vaccine.

The rearrangement joins TRBV19 to TRBJ1-4; D not resolved. V shed 7 bases and J shed 6 bases, with 15 bases lying between them. CDR1 LNHDA and CDR2 SQIVND come from the germline V gene (reference sequence). The length of the CDR3 is 14 residues. The CDR3 spells CASTSKQTHEKLFF. The CDR3 DNA reads TGTGCCAGTACCTCCAAGCAGACCCATGAAAAACTGTTTTTT.

The chain carries TRBV7-3 and TRBJ2-1, with 15 bases fitting TRBD2. Trimming took 5 bases from V and 7 from J; bases not matched to a gene: 3. From germline, CDR1 is SGHTA and CDR2 FQGTGA. This CDR3 comprises 15 residues. The CDR3 spells CASSTGLAGGNEQFF. The DNA for the CDR3 is TGTGCCAGCAGCACCGGACTAGCGGGGGGGAATGAGCAGTTCTTC.

This clone was counted only a few times. The chain combines TRBV25-1 with TRBJ1-2; no clear D gene. The V end lost 0 bases, the J end lost 4 bases, and 9 bases lay between the germline ends. CDR3 length equals 14 residues. In germline, CDR1 is MGHDK, CDR2 SYGVNS. The CDR3 spells CASSEYGSLYGYTF. In DNA, the CDR3 is TGTGCCAGCAGTGAATATGGTAGCCTCTATGGCTACACCTTC.

The CDR3 DNA sequence: TGCGCCAGCATAAAAGGGAGGGAGCAGTACGTC. This translates into CASIKGREQYV. The chain uses TRBV23-1 and TRBJ2-7; TRBD2 might be the D (6 bases). TRBV23-1 is annotated as an ORF whose role is uncertain. V gave up 7 bases and J gave up 7 bases, with 11 bases separating them. The CDR3 contains 11 residues.

This clone came up a few times. V gene TRBV4-2 combines with J gene TRBJ1-2; TRBD1 agrees at 8 bases. CDR3 size: 13 residues. The V gene end was trimmed by 3 bases and the J gene end by 8 bases; junction bases not matched to a gene: 5. Germline CDR1 is LGHNA and CDR2 is YNFKEQ. In DNA form, the CDR3 reads TGTGCCAGCAGCCAGATGGACAGGGTGGGCTACACCTTC. Translation gives CASSQMDRVGYTF.

This clone has only a few counts. The rearrangement links TRBV4-3 to TRBJ1-5; D is uncertain. The CDR3 is 14 residues long. Germline CDR1 reads LGHNA; CDR2 reads YSLEER. The V end lost 0 bases, the J end lost 4 bases, and 7 bases lay between the germline ends. CDR3 region: CASSQDVGNQPQHF. The CDR3 bases are TGCGCCAGCAGCCAAGATGTGGGGAATCAGCCCCAGCATTTT.

The rearrangement uses TRBV7-2 and TRBJ2-7; 14 bases fit TRBD2. The trim removed 4 bases at V and 4 bases at J, leaving 3 bases unmatched. The CDR3 has 15 amino acids. Germline CDR1 SGHTA, CDR2 FQGNSA. In DNA, the CDR3 is TGTGCCAGCAGCTCCGGACTAGCGGGGGGTTACGAGCAGTACGTC. This codes for CASSSGLAGGYEQYV.

J is TRBJ1-1 and V is TRBV7-3; 7 positions agree with TRBD1. Germline-derived CDR1 and CDR2 are SGHTA and FQGTGA. V gave up 5 bases and J gave up 4 bases; unmatched junction bases: 7. The CDR3 runs 14 residues. For the CDR3, the DNA is TGTGCCAGCAGCCTCCTTGCAGGGGGCACTGAAGCTTTCTTT. This translates into CASSLLAGGTEAFF.

V gene TRBV3-1 (or the pseudogene TRBV3-2) combines with J gene TRBJ2-3; 8 bases map to TRBD2. This CDR3 is built from 17 residues. Trimming at V came to 3 bases and at J to 6 bases, leaving 14 bases not matched to a gene. Germline CDR1 reads LGHDT; CDR2 reads YNNKEL (reference sequence). In DNA, the CDR3 is TGTGCCAGCAGCCATCCCGCTAGCCGGGGGGGCTATGATACGCAGTATTTT. Protein sequence: CASSHPASRGGYDTQYF.

This clone showed up just a few times. This chain connects TRBV7-7 to TRBJ2-2; 8 bases match TRBD1. The trim removed 4 bases at V and 4 bases at J, leaving 5 bases unmatched. Germline V CDR1 and CDR2: SSHAT, FNYEAQ (reference sequence). This CDR3 region has 15 residues. Here the CDR3 DNA reads TGTGCCAGCAGCTCGGACAGGGTGGGCACCGGGGAGCTGTTTTTT. This sequence encodes CASSSDRVGTGELFF.

This clone was seen more than once but under ten times. This chain connects TRBV5-1 to TRBJ1-1, with D unresolved. The V gene's germline CDR1 is SGHRS and CDR2 YFSETQ. The CDR3 is 14 amino acids. Trimming cost V 1 base and J 2 bases, with 9 bases left between them. In DNA form, the CDR3 reads TGCGCCAGCAGCTTGAACAGCGCCAACACTGAAGCTTTCTTT. It encodes CASSLNSANTEAFF.

V usage is TRBV5-1 and J usage is TRBJ1-4, with D possibly matching TRBD1 (5 bases). The CDR3 has 15 residues. The germline CDR1 and CDR2 sequences are SGHRS and YFSETQ. V lost 0 bases to trimming and J lost 8 bases, with 14 bases between them. This chain's CDR3 is CASSLGAGIAEKLFF. The CDR3 DNA is TGCGCCAGCAGCTTGGGTGCAGGGATAGCGGAAAAACTGTTTTTT.

This sequence joins TRBV5-1 and TRBJ2-1; the match to TRBD1 covers 10 bases. The CDR3 length is 16 residues. J was trimmed by 2 bases and V by 0 bases; bases with no gene match: 2. Germline-derived CDR1 and CDR2 are SGHRS and YFSETQ. In nucleotides, the CDR3 is TGCGCCAGCAGCTTGGGGGACAGGGGTCCCTACAATGAGCAGTTCTTC. Translating it yields CASSLGDRGPYNEQFF. Complete variable domain (other parts from reference TRBV5-1 and TRBJ2-1): KAGVTQTPRYLIKTRGQQVTLSCSPISGHRSVSWYQQTPGQGLQFLFEYFSETQRNKGNFPGRFSGRQFSNSRSEMNVSTLELGDSALYLCASSLGDRGPYNEQFFGPGTRLTVL.

The sample holds one count of this clone. This sequence joins TRBV5-4 and TRBJ1-1, with D maybe TRBD1 (6 bases). The CDR3 has 15 residues. From germline, CDR1 is SGHNT and CDR2 YYREEE (reference sequence). V lost 1 base and J 1 base, leaving 11 bases between the germline ends. The CDR3 DNA reads as TGTGCCAGCAGCTTGATGAGGGGGACGAACACTGAAGCTTTCTTT. It codes for CASSLMRGTNTEAFF.

J is TRBJ1-1 and V is TRBV6-5; D not resolved. CDR1 is MNHEY and CDR2 is SVGAGI in the germline V gene. Trimming took 1 base from V and 1 from J, leaving 7 bases between them. There are 14 residues in the CDR3. In DNA form, the CDR3 reads TGTGCCAGCAGTTACTTCGGGAGGAACACTGAAGCTTTCTTT. Its protein is CASSYFGRNTEAFF.

This chain links TRBV18 with TRBJ1-6, with D uncertain. Germline CDR1 is KGHSH and CDR2 is LQKENI. The V end lost 4 bases, the J end lost 5 bases, and 15 bases lay between the germline ends. CDR3 length: 16 amino acids. CDR3 amino acids: CASSLSLDGNNSPLHF. The CDR3, as DNA: TGTGCCAGCTCACTATCGCTTGACGGAAATAATTCACCCCTCCACTTT. The entire variable domain, with the rest obtained from reference TRBV18 and TRBJ1-6, is as follows: NAGVMQNPRHLVRRRGQEARLRCSPMKGHSHVYWYRQLPEEGLKFMVYLQKENIIDESGMPKERFSAEFPKEGPSILRIQQVVRGDSAAYFCASSLSLDGNNSPLHFGNGTRLTVT.

The chain recombines TRBV2 with TRBJ1-2; 9 nucleotides align to TRBD1. The CDR3 spans 15 residues. The V gene end was trimmed by 1 base and the J gene end by 4 bases; junction bases not matched to a gene: 4. The germline CDR1 and CDR2 sequences are SNHLY and FYNNEI. CDR3 nucleotides: TGTGCCAGCAGTGAAGAGGGACAGGGCGGCTATGGCTACACCTTC. As protein: CASSEEGQGGYGYTF.

This chain connects TRBV24-1 to TRBJ1-5; the D gene is possibly TRBD1 (6 bases). Trimming removed 7 bases from V and 6 bases from J, with 15 bases in between. Germline-derived CDR1 and CDR2 are KGHDR and SFDVKD. The CDR3 spans 14 residues. CDR3 sequence (DNA): TGTGCCACCAGCACGACAGGTTCCCCTCAGCCCCAGCATTTT. As protein: CATSTTGSPQPQHF.

CDR3: CASSDRGRDTQYF. The CDR3 nucleotides are TGTGCCAGCTCAGACCGGGGCAGGGATACGCAGTATTTT. The rearrangement links TRBV18 to TRBJ2-3; possibly TRBD1 or TRBD2 for D (5 bases each). Germline CDR1 KGHSH, CDR2 LQKENI. The ends were cut back, 5 bases at V and 6 bases at J, with 12 bases in the middle. This CDR3 is built from 13 residues.

The chain couples TRBV5-1 to TRBJ2-3, with no clear D. The germline gives CDR1 SGHRS, CDR2 YFSETQ. Trimming stripped 4 bases from V and 0 bases from J, with 9 bases between. This CDR3 comprises 14 residues. CDR3 nucleotide sequence: TGCGCCAGCAGCCTTGGATTTAGCACAGATACGCAGTATTTT. As protein: CASSLGFSTDTQYF.

The rearrangement joins TRBV6-6 to TRBJ2-2; the D is unclear. The V gene's germline CDR1 is MNHNY and CDR2 SVGAGI (reference sequence). This CDR3 region has 11 residues. The germline V and J ends were trimmed by 10 bases and 4 bases, with 7 bases remaining between them. CDR3: CATGRTGELFF. CDR3 sequence (DNA): TGTGCCACCGGGCGCACCGGGGAGCTGTTTTTT.

The rearrangement joins TRBV5-1 to TRBJ2-3; 13 bases map to TRBD2. This CDR3 has 16 amino acids. Trimming took 6 bases from V and 2 from J; bases not matched to a gene: 6. Germline CDR1 and CDR2: SGHRS and YFSETQ. CDR3 region: CASTELAGGNTDTQYF. CDR3 bases: TGCGCCAGCACCGAACTAGCGGGGGGGAACACAGATACGCAGTATTTT.

The rearrangement links TRBV2 to TRBJ2-3; D is uncertain. Trimming removed 0 bases at V and 3 bases at J, with 7 bases between. The CDR3 spans 14 residues. Germline CDR1 is SNHLY and CDR2 is FYNNEI. The CDR3 sequence: CASSEALSTDTQYF. CDR3 nucleotides: TGTGCCAGCAGTGAAGCGCTATCGACAGATACGCAGTATTTT.

This chain uses TRBV5-1 with TRBJ2-1; D gene unclear. Germline values: CDR1 SGHRS, CDR2 YFSETQ. With 0 bases removed from V and 9 bases from J, the gap between germline ends came to 16 bases. The CDR3 runs to 15 residues. CDR3 sequence: CASSLAGSEVAEQFF. The CDR3 nucleotides are TGCGCCAGCAGCTTGGCAGGCTCCGAGGTCGCTGAGCAGTTCTTC.

J is TRBJ2-3 and V is TRBV25-1; no clear D. The V gene lost 6 bases and the J gene lost 2 bases, with 9 bases spanning the gap. The germline V gene encodes CDR1 MGHDK and CDR2 SYGVNS. The CDR3 is 13 residues long. CDR3 DNA: TGTGCCAGCAGCTGGGAATCCACAGATACGCAGTATTTT. Translating it yields CASSWESTDTQYF.

The V call is TRBV7-9, the J call TRBJ1-1; no clear D gene. The CDR3 runs 15 residues. CDR1 and CDR2 from the germline V gene are SEHNR and FQNEAQ (reference sequence). Trimming took off 3 bases at V and 2 bases at J, with 13 bases between the two ends. The CDR3 bases are TGTGCCAGCAGCTTCTTATCAGTTGGTAACACTGAAGCTTTCTTT. It encodes CASSFLSVGNTEAFF. Full variable domain (missing parts from reference TRBV7-9 and TRBJ1-1): DTGVSQNPRHKITKRGQNVTFRCDPISEHNRLYWYRQTLGQGPEFLTYFQNEAQLEKSRLLSDRFSAERPKGSFSTLEIQRTEQGDSAMYLCASSFLSVGNTEAFFGQGTRLTVV.

The chain carries TRBV6-5 and TRBJ2-3; TRBD1 is a possible D gene (6 bases). Germline V gene data show CDR1 as MNHEY and CDR2 as SVGAGI. The CDR3 spans 12 residues. V was clipped by 6 bases and J by 7 bases, with 11 bases between them. In DNA form, the CDR3 reads TGTGCCAGCAGCCCCACAGGGAATACGCAGTATTTT. This gives the protein CASSPTGNTQYF.

The V and J genes are TRBV7-9 and TRBJ2-5, with D unclear. Germline V gene lookup returns CDR1 SEHNR and CDR2 FQNEAQ (reference sequence). The CDR3 sequence is 13 residues long. V dropped 8 bases and J dropped 7 bases, with 17 bases sitting between them. As DNA, the CDR3 is TGTGCCAGCCTTCTAGGTGGCGTCGGGACCCAGTACTTC. Translation: CASLLGGVGTQYF.

The chain joins TRBV25-1 to TRBJ2-4; D uncertain. Trimming cost V 4 bases and J 0 bases, with 7 bases left between them. From germline, CDR1 is MGHDK and CDR2 SYGVNS. The CDR3 totals 14 residues. Here the CDR3 reads CASSASRAKNIQYF. The CDR3 DNA follows: TGTGCCAGCAGTGCTTCCCGAGCCAAAAACATTCAGTACTTC. The full variable domain, rest sourced from reference TRBV25-1 and TRBJ2-4, is EADIYQTPRYLVIGTGKKITLECSQTMGHDKMYWYQQDPGMELHLIHYSYGVNSTEKGDLSSESTVSRIRTEHFPLTLESARPSHTSQYLCASSASRAKNIQYFGAGTRLSVL.